These 14 T cell receptor beta chains originate from one sample sequenced in a study of blood T cell repertoires in COVID-19 (dated by TCRdb to the early 2020s). The library was prepared using the immunoSEQ multiplex PCR assay. The source is immuneACCESS, and TCRdb retained only in-frame sequences with V and J called. Part of the clones is not carried over; for the studies checked, unresolved V genes explain less than half of this, and the remainder is unexplained. The sample includes 200,000 to 250,000 clones, with 80% to 90% observed a single time. 7.6% of the sample is held by the ten biggest clonotypes. The sample consisted of peripheral blood. These receptors were taken from a woman aged 45-60 years with active or convalescent COVID-19.

The chain employs TRBV4-2 and TRBJ2-3, with 8 bases fitting TRBD2. The CDR3 spans 16 residues. V dropped 6 bases and J dropped 3; count of bases not matched to a gene: 11. The germline gives CDR1 LGHNA, CDR2 YNFKEQ. CDR3 coding DNA: TGTGCCAGCAGGCCCCTCCAACGGGAGGGAACAGATACGCAGTATTTT. This encodes CASRPLQREGTDTQYF.

This sequence joins TRBV10-1 and TRBJ2-1, with 8 bases lining up with TRBD2. Germline V lookup: CDR1 WNHNN, CDR2 SYGVQD (reference sequence). CDR3 length: 12 residues. Trimming cost V 10 bases and J 4 bases; bases outside gene matches: 3. The CDR3 sequence: CANLAGYNEQFF. The CDR3 DNA reads as TGCGCCAACTTAGCGGGGTACAATGAGCAGTTCTTC.

This chain links TRBV18 with TRBJ1-1; the D gene is possibly TRBD1 (5 bases). V lost 0 bases, J lost 5 bases, and 7 bases lay in between. This CDR3 spans 13 amino acids. Germline values: CDR1 KGHSH, CDR2 LQKENI. The CDR3 spells CASSPPGGTEAFF. CDR3 nucleotides: TGTGCCAGCTCACCACCGGGGGGAACTGAAGCTTTCTTT.

This chain joins TRBV5-1 and TRBJ1-6, with 9 bases identical to TRBD1. Trimming took 3 bases from V and 7 from J; bases not matched to a gene: 2. CDR1 and CDR2 from the germline V gene are SGHRS and YFSETQ. The CDR3 totals 14 residues. The CDR3 DNA is TGCGCCAGCAGCTCCGGGACAGGGAATTCACCCCTCCACTTT. Residues: CASSSGTGNSPLHF.

The chain uses TRBV3-1 (or the pseudogene TRBV3-2) and TRBJ2-7; 8 positions agree with TRBD2. The CDR3 has 15 residues. V dropped 4 bases and J dropped 3; count of bases not matched to a gene: 8. Germline V lookup: CDR1 LGHDT, CDR2 YNNKEL (reference sequence). CDR3 coding DNA: TGTGCCAGCAGCCTATGGGTAGCGGGGAGCTACGAGCAGTACTTC. The encoded protein is CASSLWVAGSYEQYF.

This chain connects TRBV4-1 to TRBJ2-2, with no clear D. Trimming shortened V by 0 bases and J by 1 base, and 9 bases separated the two germline ends. This CDR3 comprises 16 residues. The V gene's germline CDR1 is MGHRA and CDR2 YSYEKL. This CDR3 reads CASSQDRVGNTGELFF. In DNA form, the CDR3 reads TGCGCCAGCAGCCAAGATCGGGTAGGGAACACCGGGGAGCTGTTTTTT.

The chain couples TRBV28 to TRBJ2-5; D possibly corresponds to TRBD2 (6 bases). Germline CDR1 and CDR2: MDHEN and SYDVKM. The CDR3 runs 13 residues. Trimming took off 2 bases at V and 7 bases at J, with 11 bases between the two ends. CDR3 nucleotide sequence: TGTGCCAGCAGTTTAGGGGGGTCGGGGACCCAGTACTTC. Translated: CASSLGGSGTQYF.

The CDR3 sequence is CASAPNLAGGPQEYF. CDR3 nucleotide sequence: TGTGCCAGCGCCCCGAACCTAGCGGGAGGGCCCCAGGAGTATTTT. The V and J genes are TRBV27 and TRBJ2-3; 12 nucleotides align to TRBD2. The CDR3 runs to 15 residues. V shed 8 bases and J 13 bases; nucleotides not matched to a gene: 16. Germline CDR1 reads MNHEY; CDR2 reads SMNVEV (reference sequence).

The rearrangement uses TRBV5-1 and TRBJ1-3, with 10 bases identical to TRBD1. J was trimmed by 2 bases and V by 1 base; bases with no gene match: 6. Germline V gene sequence: CDR1 SGHRS, CDR2 YFSETQ. This CDR3 has 17 amino acids. The CDR3 loop is CASSLTGTGETGNTIYF. As DNA, the CDR3 is TGCGCCAGCAGCTTGACGGGGACAGGGGAAACTGGAAACACCATATATTTT.

The rearrangement uses TRBV5-6 and TRBJ2-3, with a possible D match to TRBD2 (6 bases). Trimming shortened V by 1 base and J by 1 base, and 13 bases separated the two germline ends. From germline, CDR1 is SGHDT and CDR2 YYEEEE. This CDR3 has 16 amino acids. The CDR3 DNA is TGTGCCAGCAGCTTGATCGGGGGAAAGGGCACAGATACGCAGTATTTT. This sequence encodes CASSLIGGKGTDTQYF.

This chain uses TRBV5-3 with TRBJ2-7; 7 positions agree with TRBD1. TRBV5-3 is an ORF, with its function uncertain. V dropped 0 bases and J dropped 11; count of bases not matched to a gene: 17. The CDR3 sequence is 16 residues long. This CDR3 reads CARSLAPGLTGPLKYV. The CDR3 DNA sequence: TGTGCCAGAAGCTTGGCGCCGGGGTTGACAGGGCCTTTGAAGTACGTC.

Here the CDR3 reads CASSYTSGGYNEQFF. As DNA, the CDR3 is TGTGCCAGCAGTTACACTAGCGGGGGCTACAATGAGCAGTTCTTC. The rearrangement links TRBV6-5 to TRBJ2-1; 11 bases line up with TRBD2. The germline V gene has CDR1 MNHEY and CDR2 SVGAGI. The CDR3 has 15 amino acids. With 2 bases clipped from V and 3 bases from J, the junction kept 0 bases outside the gene matches.

The chain combines TRBV5-6 with TRBJ1-5; possible D gene TRBD1, 5 bases. V lost 5 bases and J lost 2, with 20 bases in between. The CDR3 loop spans 17 amino acids. CDR1 and CDR2 (germline): SGHDT, YYEEEE. The CDR3 sequence is CASSGRGLGGRNQPQHF. The CDR3 coding sequence is TGTGCCAGCAGTGGTCGGGGGTTGGGGGGACGCAATCAGCCCCAGCATTTT.

The DNA for the CDR3 is TGTGCCAGCAGCCAAGCCCGGGTCTTGACCACAGATACGCAGTATTTT. Amino acid sequence: CASSQARVLTTDTQYF. This rearrangement joins TRBV3-1 (or the pseudogene TRBV3-2) to TRBJ2-3; D unresolved. V lost 1 base, J lost 2 bases, and 13 bases lay in between. Germline assignment: CDR1 LGHDT and CDR2 YNNKEL (reference sequence). The CDR3 loop spans 16 amino acids.